This passage covers 29 T cell receptor beta chains from one sample sequenced in a study of response to subunit inactivated influenza vaccine (dated by TCRdb to 2016 to 2019). Preparation of the library involved RT-PCR. Sequenced on an Illumina HiSeq 2500. TCRdb's own reprocessing of the public reads used fastp at Q25 and MiXCR and kept productive beta chains. Merged by CDR3 protein, the rows form single entries marked with the most common genes and DNA. Here the sample has around 540,000 distinct CDR3 sequences; 12% occur a single time. The ten largest clones add up to roughly 10% of the sample. The input for sequencing was PBMCs from blood, taken on the day of vaccination. Receptors were obtained from a man in his fifties who received an inactivated influenza vaccine. Donor details come from another sample of the same person, matched by shared clones.

In this sample, this clonotype turned up a few times. This chain joins TRBV5-1 and TRBJ2-7; no clear D gene. CDR3 size: 13 residues. The V gene's germline CDR1 is SGHRS and CDR2 YFSETQ. V was cut by 3 bases and J by 1 base, with 8 bases left in between. The CDR3 sequence: CASSSTVSYEQYF. The CDR3 DNA reads TGCGCCAGCAGCTCGACGGTTTCCTACGAGCAGTACTTC. Looking up the rest from reference TRBV5-1 and TRBJ2-7 gives the full variable domain: KAGVTQTPRYLIKTRGQQVTLSCSPISGHRSVSWYQQTPGQGLQFLFEYFSETQRNKGNFPGRFSGRQFSNSRSEMNVSTLELGDSALYLCASSSTVSYEQYFGPGTRLTVT.

This clonotype has a handful of counts. The J gene is TRBJ2-3, the V gene TRBV24-1; D is unresolved. CDR1 and CDR2 (germline): KGHDR, SFDVKD. Trimming stripped 9 bases from V and 4 bases from J, with 7 bases between. The CDR3 has 11 residues. The CDR3 loop reads CATSLADTQYF. The CDR3 DNA reads as TGTGCCACCTCCTTGGCAGATACGCAGTATTTT.

The chain joins TRBV5-6 to TRBJ2-7; 7 bases agree with TRBD1. Germline CDR1 is SGHDT and CDR2 is YYEEEE. Trimming took 5 bases from V and 6 from J; bases not matched to a gene: 2. The CDR3 covers 11 residues. The CDR3 DNA is TGTGCCAGCAGTCGGGACAGCGAGCAGTACTTC. This sequence encodes CASSRDSEQYF. Using reference TRBV5-6 and TRBJ2-7 for the parts outside the CDR3, the full variable domain is DAGVTQSPTHLIKTRGQQVTLRCSPKSGHDTVSWYQQALGQGPQFIFQYYEEEERQRGNFPDRFSGHQFPNYSSELNVNALLLGDSALYLCASSRDSEQYFGPGTRLTVT.

This clonotype was seen repeatedly, ten times or more. V is TRBV29-1 and J is TRBJ2-1; D is unresolved. There are 12 residues in the CDR3. The germline V gene encodes CDR1 SQVTM and CDR2 ANQGSEA. V was pared by 2 bases and J by 4 bases, with 6 bases between. CDR3 sequence (DNA): TGCAGCGTTGAAAGCAGTTACAATGAGCAGTTCTTC. The encoded protein is CSVESSYNEQFF.

CDR3 coding DNA: TGTGCCAGCAGCCAAGCTAGACAGGGCGGGGGCAGCGCAGATACGCAGTATTTT. The encoded protein is CASSQARQGGGSADTQYF. The chain is built from TRBV4-2 and TRBJ2-3, with D perhaps matching TRBD1 or TRBD2 (7 bases each). The CDR3 is 18 amino acids. The germline V gene has CDR1 LGHNA and CDR2 YNFKEQ. V gave up 1 base and J gave up 4 bases, with 21 bases separating them.

This clonotype turned up a few times. The CDR3 DNA reads as TGCAGTGCTAGATGGAACCCTAGCACAGATACGCAGTATTTT. Its translation: CSARWNPSTDTQYF. The rearrangement links TRBV20-1 to TRBJ2-3, with unresolved D. CDR3 size: 14 residues. Germline V lookup: CDR1 DFQATT, CDR2 SNEGSKA (reference sequence). V dropped 2 bases and J dropped 0 bases, with 9 bases sitting between them.

This clonotype occurred a few times. The chain links TRBV6-1 to TRBJ2-1; TRBD1 agrees at 9 bases. Germline CDR1 is MNHNS and CDR2 is SASEGT. V dropped 7 bases and J dropped 9; count of bases not matched to a gene: 10. This CDR3 is 14 amino acids long. The CDR3 here is CASTRPDRGGEQFF. In DNA, the CDR3 is TGTGCCAGCACCCGACCGGACAGGGGAGGTGAGCAGTTCTTC.

This clonotype showed up just a few times. The genes are TRBV5-6 and TRBJ2-1, with a weak D call TRBD2 (5 bases). V gave up 1 base and J gave up 4 bases, with 24 bases separating them. This CDR3 contains 19 residues. Germline values: CDR1 SGHDT, CDR2 YYEEEE. The DNA of the CDR3 is TGTGCCAGCAGCTTGAATAGAGGGTCGTCACAGAGGATATACAATGAGCAGTTCTTC. Protein: CASSLNRGSSQRIYNEQFF.

In DNA, the CDR3 is TGCAGTGCTCCGTCCCGCGGCGCCGAGCAGTACTTC. Translated, it gives CSAPSRGAEQYF. This chain uses TRBV20-1 with TRBJ2-7; no clear D gene. CDR1 and CDR2 (germline): DFQATT, SNEGSKA (reference sequence). There are 12 residues in the CDR3. V was trimmed by 5 bases and J by 6 bases, leaving 14 bases between them.

This clonotype was observed at least ten times. The CDR3 bases are TGTGCCACCAGCAGGGCTTTTGACAATGAGCAGTTCTTC. It codes for CATSRAFDNEQFF. The chain employs TRBV24-1 and TRBJ2-1; maybe TRBD1 (5 bases). V was pared by 7 bases and J by 5 bases, with 11 bases between. Germline CDR1 is KGHDR and CDR2 is SFDVKD. This CDR3 spans 13 amino acids.

The rearrangement joins TRBV4-3 to TRBJ2-1, with 8 bases fitting TRBD2. The CDR3 consists of 17 residues. Germline assignment: CDR1 LGHNA and CDR2 YSLEER. V was pared by 1 base and J by 1 base, with 6 bases of the junction left unmatched. The CDR3 DNA reads as TGCGCCAGCAGCCAAGCCCCAGCGGGAGTTTCCTACAATGAGCAGTTCTTC. Translating it yields CASSQAPAGVSYNEQFF.

The chain couples TRBV7-2 to TRBJ1-1, with 11 bases identical to TRBD1. V lost 5 bases to trimming and J lost 5 bases; unmatched junction nucleotides: 7. The CDR3 sequence is 15 residues long. Germline assignment: CDR1 SGHTA and CDR2 FQGNSA. The CDR3 region has the DNA TGTGCCAGCAGCGGACGGGACAGGGGGGGGACTGAAGCTTTCTTT. The encoded protein is CASSGRDRGGTEAFF.

The V gene is TRBV11-2, the J gene TRBJ2-1; TRBD2 aligns across 7 bases. V was pared by 5 bases and J by 2 bases, with 9 bases of the junction left unmatched. Germline V CDR1 and CDR2: SGHAT, FQNNGV. The CDR3 is 16 residues long. The CDR3 DNA is TGTGCCAGCAGCCCAGGAAGCGGGAACCCCTACAATGAGCAGTTCTTC. Translated: CASSPGSGNPYNEQFF.

The genes are TRBV20-1 and TRBJ2-1, with 9 positions matching TRBD2. V dropped 0 bases and J dropped 8; count of bases not matched to a gene: 8. Germline values: CDR1 DFQATT, CDR2 SNEGSKA (reference sequence). This CDR3 region has 15 residues. The CDR3 DNA is TGCAGTGCTAGAGATGGGGCGGGAGGGCCGGATGAGCAGTTCTTC. Translating gives CSARDGAGGPDEQFF.

This clonotype was detected only a few times. The chain uses TRBV18 and TRBJ2-1; 7 nucleotides agree with TRBD1. Germline V CDR1 and CDR2: KGHSH, LQKENI. CDR3 length equals 15 residues. V shed 0 bases, J shed 7 bases, and the junction held 6 bases outside the gene matches. The CDR3 protein is CASSPPMTGLNEQFF. Written as DNA, the CDR3 is TGTGCCAGCTCACCACCGATGACAGGGTTAAATGAGCAGTTCTTC.

This clonotype appeared a few times. J is TRBJ1-1 and V is TRBV6-1; TRBD1 agrees at 9 bases. This CDR3 contains 14 residues. J gave up 6 bases and V 6 bases, and 8 bases lay outside the gene matches. Germline CDR1 MNHNS, CDR2 SASEGT. The CDR3 protein is CASSRQGVGPEAFF. For the CDR3, the DNA is TGTGCCAGCAGCCGACAGGGGGTGGGTCCTGAAGCTTTCTTT.

A few counts support this clonotype. V is TRBV30 and J is TRBJ2-1; unclear D gene. Deletions cut 6 bases from V and 2 bases from J, with 17 bases between. Per the germline V gene, CDR1 is GTSNPN and CDR2 is SVGIG (reference sequence). The CDR3 totals 15 residues. The CDR3 spells CACLTYSLTYNEQFF. In DNA, the CDR3 is TGTGCCTGCCTAACCTACTCCTTAACCTACAATGAGCAGTTCTTC.

This clonotype was counted between two and nine times. The rearrangement joins TRBV4-2 to TRBJ2-7; the D is unclear. This CDR3 comprises 15 residues. Deletions cut 0 bases from V and 3 bases from J, with 12 bases between. In germline, CDR1 is LGHNA, CDR2 YNFKEQ. For the CDR3, the DNA is TGTGCCAGCAGCCAAGATCCCTTGGGTCTCTACGAGCAGTACTTC. This sequence encodes CASSQDPLGLYEQYF.

In this sample, this clonotype turned up many times. The rearrangement joins TRBV6-1 to TRBJ1-2; the D gene is possibly TRBD1 (6 bases). CDR3 length equals 14 residues. Germline CDR1 MNHNS, CDR2 SASEGT. In DNA form, the CDR3 reads TGTGCAACGATTATTCCGGGGGGGCGTGGTGGCTACACCTTC. Protein product: CATIIPGGRGGYTF.

This clonotype came up many times. The rearrangement uses TRBV7-9 and TRBJ1-4, with D tentatively TRBD1 (5 bases). Trimming pared 1 base from V and 5 bases from J, leaving 8 bases between. This CDR3 comprises 14 residues. The V gene's germline CDR1 is SEHNR and CDR2 FQNEAQ (reference sequence). In nucleotides, the CDR3 is TGTGCCAGCAGCTTAGTGGGGGACAATGAAAAACTGTTTTTT. It is translated as CASSLVGDNEKLFF.

There are a few counts of this clonotype. V gene TRBV24-1 combines with J gene TRBJ2-2; a weak D match, TRBD2 (5 bases). The CDR3 is made up of 16 amino acids. Germline V lookup: CDR1 KGHDR, CDR2 SFDVKD. V was shortened by 3 bases and J by 3 bases, with 13 bases between the two germline ends. Here the CDR3 reads CATSDPIGVDTGELFF. The CDR3 region has the DNA TGTGCCACCAGTGATCCCATCGGGGTGGACACCGGGGAGCTGTTTTTT.

This clonotype has only a few counts. This chain links TRBV28 with TRBJ2-1; D tentatively fits TRBD1 or TRBD2 (6 bases each). V lost 5 bases and J lost 1, with 18 bases in between. The germline gives CDR1 MDHEN, CDR2 SYDVKM. The CDR3 contains 17 residues. CDR3 region: CASSGTGGGTSYNEQFF. CDR3 nucleotides: TGTGCCAGCAGTGGGACCGGGGGCGGAACGTCCTACAATGAGCAGTTCTTC.

V usage is TRBV4-2 and J usage is TRBJ2-3, with TRBD1 matching 9 bases. V lost 0 bases, J lost 5 bases, and 18 bases stayed unmatched. This CDR3 has 20 residues. Germline V gives CDR1 LGHNA, CDR2 YNFKEQ. The CDR3 DNA is TGTGCCAGCAGCCAAGATTTTGCTTTTTTGAGGACAGGGGAGGTAGATACGCAGTATTTT. This codes for CASSQDFAFLRTGEVDTQYF.

The chain couples TRBV28 to TRBJ2-7; D uncertain. The CDR3 is 17 residues long. Per germline, CDR1 MDHEN and CDR2 SYDVKM. Trimming left V 2 bases short and J 4 bases short, with 21 bases between. The CDR3 sequence: CASSLRSGVPVYYEQYF. The CDR3 region has the DNA TGTGCCAGCAGTTTAAGGAGTGGGGTTCCCGTATATTACGAGCAGTACTTC.

This clonotype appeared a few times. This sequence joins TRBV5-1 and TRBJ1-2; D not resolved. The CDR3 sequence is 15 residues long. V was trimmed by 0 bases and J by 4 bases, leaving 13 bases between them. Germline assignment: CDR1 SGHRS and CDR2 YFSETQ. This CDR3 reads CASSLASGGVYGYTF. CDR3 sequence (DNA): TGCGCCAGCAGCTTGGCGTCGGGCGGTGTCTATGGCTACACCTTC.

Remarks on this clonotype: A read error may explain this, as a much larger clone is one base away. The J gene is TRBJ1-5, the V gene TRBV6-1; D gene uncertain. The germline V gene encodes CDR1 MNHNS and CDR2 SASEGT. This CDR3 region has 13 residues. In nucleotides, the CDR3 is TGTGCCACTCGGCGGAGTAGCAATAAGCCCCAGCATTTT. It codes for CATRRSSNKPQHF.

This clonotype was counted only a few times. The V and J genes are TRBV5-4 and TRBJ1-5; weak D call: TRBD1 (5 bases). The CDR3 consists of 14 residues. V was cut by 0 bases and J by 7 bases, with 11 bases left in between. Germline values: CDR1 SGHNT, CDR2 YYREEE (reference sequence). Here the CDR3 DNA reads TGTGCCAGCAGCTTGGAAGGGGCGGAACAGCCCCAGCATTTT. Residues: CASSLEGAEQPQHF.

The gene calls are TRBV4-2 and TRBJ2-7; a weak D match, TRBD1 (5 bases). V was clipped by 0 bases and J by 4 bases, with 10 bases between them. This CDR3 comprises 14 residues. Germline V gives CDR1 LGHNA, CDR2 YNFKEQ. In nucleotides, the CDR3 is TGTGCCAGCAGCCAAGACTACGCAGGGTACGAGCAGTACTTC. This encodes CASSQDYAGYEQYF.

This clonotype appeared many times. V gene TRBV5-5 combines with J gene TRBJ2-3; D is ambiguous. CDR1 is SGHKS and CDR2 is YYEKEE in the germline V gene (reference sequence). V lost 3 bases and J lost 6, with 11 bases in between. The CDR3 runs 13 residues. The CDR3 loop reads CASSSGSSDTQYF. CDR3 nucleotide sequence: TGTGCCAGCAGCTCTGGGTCCTCCGATACGCAGTATTTT.